A single T cell receptor beta chain is shown here with its context. V was clipped by 2 bases and J by 8 bases, with 13 bases between them. Germline V lookup: CDR1 MGHRA, CDR2 YSYEKL. The CDR3 has 14 amino acids. The source of the sample is a study of blood T cell repertoires in COVID-19. On the study more broadly: Both acute and convalescent COVID-19 samples were obtained from the United States, Italy and Spain. Sources were T cells, B-cell-depleted T cells, or PBMCs; the material itself was cDNA or gDNA.

Clones were read by immunoSEQ multiplex PCR, and TCRdb kept only the in-frame ones, dropping some. In the table there are some 140,000 clones, roughly four fifths of which are singletons. The chain carries TRBV4-1 and TRBJ1-3; tentative D call: TRBD1 (5 bases). The sample comprised peripheral blood. The sequence derives from a woman aged 55-69 years with acute or convalescent COVID-19. The CDR3 here is CASSQSRRGDTIYF. The CDR3 region has the DNA TGCGCCAGCAGCCAATCGAGGAGGGGAGACACCATATATTTT.